This TCR beta chain was found in a study of blood T cell repertoires in COVID-19. Study background: The United States, Italy and Spain supplied acute and convalescent COVID-19 samples. Nucleic acid was either cDNA or gDNA, and it came from T cells, B-cell-depleted T cells, or PBMCs.

The CDR3 contains 12 residues. V lost 0 bases, J lost 7 bases, and 7 bases lay in between. The germline V gene has CDR1 SGHTA and CDR2 FQGNSA. In the authors' workflow: Reference gene primer amplification gave nucleated cell count estimates. Assay: immunoSEQ multiplex PCR; the TCRdb copy retains only in-frame clones and omits some. V and J calls plus clone size are reproduced from that table; the DNA served to infer D and trimming. The sample carries some 530,000 clones, 70% to 90% recorded once. This chain joins TRBV7-2 and TRBJ2-7, with a possible D match to TRBD1 (6 bases). This receptor was obtained from a human donor in a cohort sampled during active COVID-19. Material: peripheral blood. The CDR3 is CASSLAGAEQYF. DNA of the CDR3: TGTGCCAGCAGCTTAGCGGGGGCTGAGCAGTACTTC. The whole variable domain, filled in from reference TRBV7-2 and TRBJ2-7, reads GAGVSQSPSNKVTEKGKDVELRCDPISGHTALYWYRQSLGQGLEFLIYFQGNSAPDKSGLPSDRFSAERTGGSVSTLTIQRTQQEDSAVYLCASSLAGAEQYFGPGTRLTVT.